This entry is about one T cell receptor beta chain. Its antigen remains unknown. At one boundary the junction diverges from the germline segment, which might be a read error. The source of the sample is a study of neurological immune-mediated disorders. Study conclusions and caveats: Across subjects, no CDR3 amino acid sequence appeared in expanded clones of more than one subject, a finding that suggested private repertoires in all groups.

Indicated time point: longitudinal time-point 3. Unsorted libraries were generated from 2 million PBMCs held at -80 degrees C. This CDR3 is 13 amino acids long. The germline V gene encodes CDR1 MNHNS and CDR2 SASEGT. A 10-nucleotide random UMI tagged transcripts in template-switch 5'RACE cDNA synthesis. TCRdb ran MiXCR on the 5' RACE reads and lists one entry per CDR3 protein. The sample includes 45,000 to 60,000 distinct CDR3 sequences, over 9.5% of them seen just once. Sequencing was done on a sample of PBMCs. The source is a male donor with HTLV-1-associated myelopathy (HAM/TSP). The rearrangement links TRBV6-1 to TRBJ1-6; no definite D call. CDR3 nucleotide sequence: TGTGCCAGCAGGGACTCCTATAATTCACCCATCCACTTC. It encodes CASRDSYNSPIHF.